Detailed here is one TCR beta chain. This clonotype was observed at least ten times. What antigen it recognizes has not been identified. No per-base quality is available; no much larger clone lies one base away. This sample was taken from a study of Graves' ophthalmopathy and Graves' hyperthyroidism (dated by TCRdb to about 2018). Regarding the research as a whole: Peripheral blood was collected before any treatment was given, at the time of initial diagnosis. To explore V-J signatures that separate ophthalmopathy from hyperthyroidism, a discovery set of fewer than 110 patients was enrolled, consisting of roughly 45 with ophthalmopathy and roughly 57 with stable hyperthyroidism. An independent validation cohort comprised 18 hyperthyroidism patients and about 16 patients who later progressed from hyperthyroidism to ophthalmopathy. After sampling, hyperthyroidism patients received methimazole starting at 30 mg daily, and ophthalmopathy patients received high-dose intravenous methylprednisolone. In total, approximately 140 blood samples were TCR-sequenced: fewer than 50 ophthalmopathy, some 75 hyperthyroidism and roughly 17 hyperthyroidism-to-ophthalmopathy patients. The 85 to 100 discovery patients were randomly split 7:3 into training and test sets. In roughly 6 hyperthyroidism patients, the T-cell repertoires found in thyroid tissue were compared with those found in blood. TCR beta repertoire signatures were used to distinguish Graves' ophthalmopathy from Graves' hyperthyroidism and to predict progression to ophthalmopathy.

For repertoire sequencing, the TCR beta CDR3 regions were amplified from RNA transcripts. HTBI primers and the Qiagen OneStep RT-PCR kit were used in a first-round RT-PCR, which was followed by a second-round multiplex PCR, size selection and purification. Libraries were sequenced paired-end with 100 bp reads on an Illumina HiSeq2000. Per the original workflow: SOAPnuke was used for read processing, and reads with adapters, uncalled bases, a mean Phred below 15, or no exact constant-primer or identifier match were discarded. High-quality paired reads were merged with COPE v1.2.5. Each unique nucleotide sequence was treated as a clonotype, and MiTCR v1.1 was used to align the clonotypes to the IMGT TRB V, D and J references. Analysis was restricted to V-J combinations with a frequency above 0.0001, which covered 99.2% of repertoires. For each V-J combination, a TCR clonal expansion and chaos score was defined as the ratio of F50 clonal expansion to chaos observed in the TCRdist matrix. Welch's t-statistics and random forest were used to reduce features to over ten V-J combinations, which were fed into a naive Bayes classifier. The Morisita-Horn index was used to measure how similar the thyroid and blood repertoires were. Starting from the raw public reads, TCRdb applied fastp trimming at Q25, assembled clones with MiXCR and retained in-frame beta chains. Each CDR3 protein appears once, grouped with its most common genes and DNA. The V and J calls and clone size are TCRdb's, not the authors'. The sample profile shows some 170,000 distinct CDR3 sequences; just under 40% of them were found once. Around 9.3% of the sample comes from the top ten.

V and J are truncated by 4 bases and 1 base respectively, leaving an intervening sequence of 13 bases. Counted from cysteine to phenylalanine, this CDR3 has 16 amino acids. Only the CDR3 part of the read is kept: 48 bases, read in frame from the first base. For CDR1 and CDR2, the germline V gene lists MDHEN and SYDVKM. Ophthalmopathy patients were characterized by moderately to severely active disease, a Clinical Activity Score of at least 3, a NOSPECS grade of at least 4, and a disease duration under 3 months. Patients with other autoimmune diseases, uncontrolled infections, pregnancy or lactation were excluded. Clinical symptoms, serum thyroxine, TRAb, thyroid ultrasound and orbital computed tomography formed the basis of the diagnosis. Using Ficoll-Paque density gradient centrifugation, PBMCs were isolated from about 9.2 ml of fresh peripheral blood. Total RNA was extracted using Trizol reagent, and RNA quality was checked on an Agilent 2100 Bioanalyzer.

Paper-wide results and their limitations: In validation, the model predicted ophthalmopathy progression with less than 71% sensitivity and about 77% specificity; eleven to twelve predicted patients were CT-confirmed with GO in a median of approximately six months. In cross-validation, the 13-signature model distinguished ophthalmopathy from stable hyperthyroidism with about 90% sensitivity and over 81% specificity, while in the test set the corresponding values were around 79% and 71%. Sample size was not predetermined statistically, and investigators were not blinded to group allocation. Most of the expanded thyroid clonotypes with a frequency above 0.001 were also detected in blood, and it was suggested that the thyroid immune response may be reflected by blood repertoires.

The V gene is TRBV28 and the J gene is TRBJ2-2; possibly the D gene is TRBD2, per 5 matching bases. The receptor's source is a man between 25 and 39 years old with Graves' ophthalmopathy. Donor details come from another sample of the same person, matched by shared clones. Material for sequencing was peripheral blood. For the CDR3, the sequence is CASSSRRLLNTGELFF. The sequence in DNA is TGTGCCAGCAGTTCCCGGAGGCTCCTGAACACCGGGGAGCTGTTTTTT.